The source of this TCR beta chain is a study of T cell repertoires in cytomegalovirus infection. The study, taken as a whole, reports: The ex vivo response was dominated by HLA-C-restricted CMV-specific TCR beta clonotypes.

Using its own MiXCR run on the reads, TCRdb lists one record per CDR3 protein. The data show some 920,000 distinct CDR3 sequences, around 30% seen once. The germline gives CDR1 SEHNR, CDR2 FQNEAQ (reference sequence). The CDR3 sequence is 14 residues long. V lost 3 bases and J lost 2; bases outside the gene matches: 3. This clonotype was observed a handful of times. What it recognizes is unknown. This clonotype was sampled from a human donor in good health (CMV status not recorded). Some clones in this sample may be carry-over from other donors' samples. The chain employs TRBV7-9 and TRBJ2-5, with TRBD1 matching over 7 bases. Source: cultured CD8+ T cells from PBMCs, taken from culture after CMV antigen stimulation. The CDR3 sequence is CASSFVGQQETQYF. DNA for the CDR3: TGTGCCAGCAGCTTCGTGGGACAGCAAGAGACCCAGTACTTC.